One sample yielded the 20 T cell receptor beta chains listed below, sequenced in a study of PD-1 blockade in classical Hodgkin lymphoma. TCRdb keeps only in-frame clones here, not all; method: immunoSEQ multiplex PCR. The sample yields some 100,000 clones, roughly 92% seen once. Exposure to brentuximab vedotin varied, and each patient had relapsed following autologous stem cell transplantation. Sequenced material: peripheral blood mononuclear cells (PBMCs), taken at baseline. The receptor set was obtained from a human donor with classical Hodgkin lymphoma.

On this clone: The sample carries other DNA sequences with the same CDR3. The chain uses TRBV20-1 and TRBJ2-7; D call uncertain. There are 11 residues in the CDR3. V shed 3 bases and J shed 0 bases, with 3 bases lying between them. Germline V gene data show CDR1 as DFQATT and CDR2 as SNEGSKA (reference sequence). In DNA form, the CDR3 reads TGCAGTGCTAGGGCCTCCTACGAGCAGTACTTC. This encodes CSARASYEQYF.

The chain carries TRBV4-2 and TRBJ2-1; D might be TRBD1 (6 bases). Germline V gene data show CDR1 as LGHNA and CDR2 as YNFKEQ. CDR3 length equals 13 residues. Trimming took off 0 bases at V and 12 bases at J, with 12 bases between the two ends. The CDR3 nucleotides read TGTGCCAGCAGCCAAGAAAGGGGGTTGGGGCAGTTCTTC. Protein sequence: CASSQERGLGQFF.

The rearrangement joins TRBV6-5 to TRBJ2-7; 10 bases map to TRBD1. The CDR3 totals 13 residues. Germline V gene data show CDR1 as MNHEY and CDR2 as SVGAGI. V gave up 6 bases and J gave up 5 bases; unmatched junction bases: 4. The CDR3 coding sequence is TGTGCCAGCAGGACAGGGGGCTGGGACGAGCAGTACTTC. As protein: CASRTGGWDEQYF.

The chain combines TRBV7-3 with TRBJ2-3, with 10 bases identical to TRBD2. CDR3 length: 17 amino acids. The J segment lost 7 bases and the V segment lost 1 base, leaving 11 bases of the junction unmatched. CDR1 is SGHTA, CDR2 FQGTGA, per germline. CDR3 DNA: TGTGCCAGCAGCTTAAGCTCTAGCGGGAGTTACTCAAATACGCAGTATTTT. It specifies CASSLSSSGSYSNTQYF. Combining the CDR3 with reference TRBV7-3 and TRBJ2-3 gives the whole variable domain GAGVSQTPSNKVTEKGKYVELRCDPISGHTALYWYRQSLGQGPEFLIYFQGTGAADDSGLPNDRFFAVRPEGSVSTLKIQRTERGDSAVYLCASSLSSSGSYSNTQYFGPGTRLTVL.

CDR3 in DNA: TGTGCCAGCTCACTCGGGACTAGCCTATACAATGAGCAGTTCTTC. This sequence encodes CASSLGTSLYNEQFF. The gene calls are TRBV18 and TRBJ2-1; 9 nucleotides match TRBD2. Germline assignment: CDR1 KGHSH and CDR2 LQKENI. Trimming took 4 bases from V and 4 from J; bases not matched to a gene: 5. The CDR3 sequence is 15 residues long.

The chain carries TRBV6-4 and TRBJ1-5; D perhaps matches TRBD1 (5 bases). V was clipped by 2 bases and J by 7 bases, with 15 bases between them. Germline CDR1 reads MRHNA; CDR2 reads SNTAGT. The CDR3 has 15 amino acids. CDR3 amino acids: CASSDPSKQEQPQHF. CDR3 coding DNA: TGTGCCAGCAGTGACCCCAGTAAACAGGAACAGCCCCAGCATTTT.

This rearrangement joins TRBV30 to TRBJ2-1, with 13 bases fitting TRBD2. The CDR3 has 16 residues. The V gene's germline CDR1 is GTSNPN and CDR2 SVGIG (reference sequence). Unmatched junction bases numbered 13, after V lost 7 bases and J lost 7 bases. CDR3 region: CASGLAGHTVANEQFF. The CDR3 coding sequence is TGTGCCTCGGGACTAGCGGGGCACACCGTCGCGAATGAGCAGTTCTTC.

The V gene is TRBV5-1, the J gene TRBJ2-7; D remains ambiguous. CDR3 length: 14 residues. The germline V gene encodes CDR1 SGHRS and CDR2 YFSETQ. The V and J ends lost 0 bases and 3 bases respectively, with 10 bases between them. The CDR3 sequence is CASSLARTGYEQYF. For the CDR3, the DNA is TGCGCCAGCAGCTTGGCCAGGACCGGCTACGAGCAGTACTTC.

The chain carries TRBV27 and TRBJ2-5; 14 bases are shared with TRBD2. J gave up 3 bases and V 6 bases, and 9 bases lay outside the gene matches. From germline, CDR1 is MNHEY and CDR2 SMNVEV (reference sequence). The CDR3 totals 17 residues. The chain's CDR3 is CASSNRLAGGPEETQYF. The DNA of the CDR3 is TGTGCCAGCAGCAACAGACTAGCGGGAGGGCCTGAAGAGACCCAGTACTTC.

V is TRBV7-9 and J is TRBJ2-7, with D possibly TRBD1 on 6 matching bases. There are 13 residues in the CDR3. In germline, CDR1 is SEHNR, CDR2 FQNEAQ (reference sequence). Trimming took off 5 bases at V and 5 bases at J, with 13 bases between the two ends. The CDR3 reads CASSLRTVHEQYF. Written as DNA, the CDR3 is TGTGCCAGCAGCCTAAGGACAGTTCACGAGCAGTACTTC.

V and J are TRBV5-4 and TRBJ2-2; D not certain. With 3 bases removed from V and 3 bases from J, the gap between germline ends came to 6 bases. This CDR3 comprises 13 residues. Germline CDR1 reads SGHNT; CDR2 reads YYREEE (reference sequence). The CDR3 loop reads CASSSAYTGELFF. In DNA, the CDR3 is TGTGCCAGCAGCTCCGCCTACACCGGGGAGCTGTTTTTT.

The chain carries TRBV19 and TRBJ2-5; 15 bases are a match to TRBD2. Germline values: CDR1 LNHDA, CDR2 SQIVND (reference sequence). The V segment lost 9 bases and the J segment 5 bases; nucleotides outside the gene matches: 4. This CDR3 has 14 residues. This CDR3 is CARGLAGGRETQYF. Written as DNA, the CDR3 is TGTGCCAGGGGACTAGCGGGAGGTCGGGAGACCCAGTACTTC.

The sample holds a few counts of this clone. J is TRBJ2-7 and V is TRBV7-8; no clear D. CDR3 length equals 14 residues. Between the trimmed V and J ends, which lost 4 bases and 4 bases, there was a span of 14 bases. Germline V lookup: CDR1 SGHVS, CDR2 FQNEAQ. The CDR3 is CASSSTVGRYEQYF. Here the CDR3 DNA reads TGTGCCAGCAGCTCCACCGTTGGACGATACGAGCAGTACTTC.

The rearrangement links TRBV9 to TRBJ2-6; 10 bases fit TRBD2. The CDR3 runs to 17 residues. V lost 0 bases, J lost 0 bases, and 0 bases stayed unmatched. Per the germline V gene, CDR1 is SGDLS and CDR2 is YYNGEE. The CDR3 DNA reads as TGTGCCAGCAGCGTAGGACTAGCGGGCTCTGGGGCCAACGTCCTGACTTTC. This sequence encodes CASSVGLAGSGANVLTF.

A remark on this clone: A junction end diverges from the germline sequence, so it may reflect a read error. This sequence joins TRBV7-7 and TRBJ2-5, with a possible D match to TRBD2 (5 bases). The CDR3 is made up of 16 amino acids. CDR1 is SSHAT, CDR2 FNYEAQ, per germline (reference sequence). CDR3 in DNA: TGTGCTAGCAGCTTGTGGAGTAGCGACCCCCAAGAGACCCAGTACTTC. Protein sequence: CASSLWSSDPQETQYF.

The chain recombines TRBV6-5 with TRBJ1-2; D call uncertain. The CDR3 extends over 13 amino acids. Trimming removed 4 bases from V and 6 bases from J, with 12 bases in between. Germline loops: CDR1 MNHEY, CDR2 SVGAGI. CDR3 sequence (DNA): TGTGCCAGCAGTTCCGGGATCTGGGATGGCTACACCTTC. Translated, it gives CASSSGIWDGYTF.

The rearrangement uses TRBV30 and TRBJ2-3, with a weak D call TRBD2 (6 bases). Trimming took 3 bases from V and 1 from J, leaving 17 bases between them. In germline, CDR1 is GTSNPN, CDR2 SVGIG (reference sequence). There are 16 residues in the CDR3. CDR3 sequence reads: CAWSLRGWGGTDTQYF. DNA of the CDR3: TGTGCCTGGAGCCTCCGGGGGTGGGGCGGCACAGATACGCAGTATTTT.

The chain carries TRBV28 and TRBJ1-2, with TRBD1 matching 10 bases. Germline lookup yields CDR1 MDHEN and CDR2 SYDVKM. With 6 bases clipped from V and 7 bases from J, the junction kept 14 bases outside the gene matches. This CDR3 has 16 amino acids. CDR3 bases: TGTGCCAGCAGCTTACCGGGACAGGGGCCTTTTCGTGGCTACACCTTC. Residues: CASSLPGQGPFRGYTF.

V usage is TRBV13 and J usage is TRBJ2-3, with TRBD2 identical over 10 bases. This CDR3 has 17 amino acids. Losses at the gene ends were 2 bases for V and 2 bases for J; bases not matched to a gene: 7. Germline V gives CDR1 PRHDT, CDR2 FYEKMQ (reference sequence). The CDR3 DNA sequence: TGTGCCAGCAGCTTATTCGAGCGGGAGGGCCCCACAGATACGCAGTATTTT. The encoded protein is CASSLFEREGPTDTQYF.

CDR3 loop: CATTPLPGPGGGTDTQYF. CDR3 DNA: TGTGCCACCACTCCCCTTCCGGGACCCGGAGGCGGCACAGATACGCAGTATTTT. V gene TRBV15 combines with J gene TRBJ2-3; perhaps D is TRBD1 or TRBD2 (5 bases each). From germline, CDR1 is LNHNV and CDR2 YYDKDF (reference sequence). The CDR3 spans 18 residues. The ends were cut back, 7 bases at V and 1 base at J, with 24 bases in the middle.